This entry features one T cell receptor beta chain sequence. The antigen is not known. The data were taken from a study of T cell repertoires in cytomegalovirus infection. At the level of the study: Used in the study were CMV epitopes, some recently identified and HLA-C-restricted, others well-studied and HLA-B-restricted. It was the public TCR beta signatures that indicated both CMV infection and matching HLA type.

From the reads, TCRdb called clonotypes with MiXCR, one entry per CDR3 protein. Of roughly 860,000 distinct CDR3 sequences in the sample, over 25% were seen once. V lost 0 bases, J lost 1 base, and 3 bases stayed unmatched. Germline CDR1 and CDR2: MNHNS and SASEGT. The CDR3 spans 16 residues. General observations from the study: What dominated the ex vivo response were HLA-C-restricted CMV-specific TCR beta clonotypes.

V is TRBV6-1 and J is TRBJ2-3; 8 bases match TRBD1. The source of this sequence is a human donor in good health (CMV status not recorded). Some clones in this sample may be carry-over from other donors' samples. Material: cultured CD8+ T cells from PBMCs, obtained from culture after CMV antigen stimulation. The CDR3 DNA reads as TGTGCCAGCAGTGAAGCCTTGACAGGGGGCACAGATACGCAGTATTTT. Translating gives CASSEALTGGTDTQYF.